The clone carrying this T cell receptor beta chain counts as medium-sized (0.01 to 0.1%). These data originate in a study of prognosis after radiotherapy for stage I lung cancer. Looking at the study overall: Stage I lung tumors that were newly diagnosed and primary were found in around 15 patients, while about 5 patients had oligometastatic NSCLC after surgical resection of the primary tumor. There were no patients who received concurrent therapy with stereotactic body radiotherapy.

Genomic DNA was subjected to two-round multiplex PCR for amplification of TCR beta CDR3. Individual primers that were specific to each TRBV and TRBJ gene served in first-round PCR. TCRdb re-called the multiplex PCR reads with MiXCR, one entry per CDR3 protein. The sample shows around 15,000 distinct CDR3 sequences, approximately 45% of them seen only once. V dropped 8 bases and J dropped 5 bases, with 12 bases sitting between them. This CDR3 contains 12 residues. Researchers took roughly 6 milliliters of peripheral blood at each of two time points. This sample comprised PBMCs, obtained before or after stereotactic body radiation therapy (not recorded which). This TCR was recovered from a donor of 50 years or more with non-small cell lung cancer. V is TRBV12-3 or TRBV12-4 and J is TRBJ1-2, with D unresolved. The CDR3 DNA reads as TGTGCCAGCGCCCCCTCGCAGTATGGCTACACCTTC. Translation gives CASAPSQYGYTF.